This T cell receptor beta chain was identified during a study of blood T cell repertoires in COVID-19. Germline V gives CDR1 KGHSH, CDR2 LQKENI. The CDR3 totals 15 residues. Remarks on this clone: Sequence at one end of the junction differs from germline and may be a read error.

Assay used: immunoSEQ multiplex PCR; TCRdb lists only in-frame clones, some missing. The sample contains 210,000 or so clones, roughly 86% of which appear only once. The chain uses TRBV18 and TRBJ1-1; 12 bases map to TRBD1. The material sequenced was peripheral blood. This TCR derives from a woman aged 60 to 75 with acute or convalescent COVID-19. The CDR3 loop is CASSPGDRGPLKPLF. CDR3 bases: TGTGCCAGCTCACCGGGGGACAGGGGGCCACTGAAGCCACTCTTT.